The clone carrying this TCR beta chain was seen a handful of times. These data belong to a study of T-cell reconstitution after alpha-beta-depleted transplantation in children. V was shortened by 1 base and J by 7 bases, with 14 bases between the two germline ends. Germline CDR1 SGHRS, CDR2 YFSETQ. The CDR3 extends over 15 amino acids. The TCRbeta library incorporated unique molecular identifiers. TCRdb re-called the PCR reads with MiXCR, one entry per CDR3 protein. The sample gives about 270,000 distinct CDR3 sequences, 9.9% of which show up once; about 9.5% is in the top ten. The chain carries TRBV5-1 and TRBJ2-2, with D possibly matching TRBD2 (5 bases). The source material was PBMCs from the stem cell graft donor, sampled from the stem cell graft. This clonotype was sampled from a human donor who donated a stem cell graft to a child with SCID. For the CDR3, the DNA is TGCGCCAGCAGCTTGCAGGTCGGGGAAGTCGGGGAGCTGTTTTTT. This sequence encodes CASSLQVGEVGELFF.